Described below is a single TCR beta chain sequence and its context. Data came from immunoSEQ multiplex PCR; TCRdb stores just in-frame clones and leaves some out. Among around 12,000 clones listed, 82% were seen once. The data were taken from a study of sequential checkpoint blockade in melanoma. The wider study: Patients were randomized 1:1 to nivolumab-then-ipilimumab or ipilimumab-then-nivolumab first-line. After both sequences, patients received maintenance nivolumab.

Regarding treatment: randomized to nivolumab then ipilimumab (arm A) or the reverse (arm B). Live CD3+CD8+ CD19− CD56− cells were sorted from PBMCs. The germline gives CDR1 MGHRA, CDR2 YSYEKL. This CDR3 has 16 amino acids. The junction had 3 bases not matched to a gene; V was cut back by 1 base and J by 0 bases. Sequenced here: CD8+ T cells sorted from blood (inferred from file names), sampled from a patient given nivolumab and ipilimumab in sequence. The chain employs TRBV4-1 and TRBJ1-5; 7 nucleotides line up with TRBD1. The clonotype originates from a human donor with melanoma. CDR3 loop: CASSQADRVSNQPQHF. CDR3 sequence (DNA): TGCGCCAGCAGCCAAGCTGACAGGGTTAGCAATCAGCCCCAGCATTTT.